Each of the 4 T cell receptor beta chains below was sequenced from the same sample in a study of blood T cell repertoires in COVID-19. Using immunoSEQ multiplex PCR, the repertoire was profiled, and TCRdb retains in-frame clones only, with some absent. The repertoire holds some 260,000 clones, with 87% as singletons. Sequencing was done on a sample of peripheral blood. These receptors originate from a man aged 18 to 35 with active or convalescent COVID-19.

This clone came up a few times. V and J are TRBV5-1 and TRBJ1-6; perhaps TRBD1 as D (6 bases). This CDR3 comprises 18 residues. V shed 0 bases and J shed 6 bases, with 19 bases lying between them. The V gene's germline CDR1 is SGHRS and CDR2 YFSETQ. CDR3: CASSLGPSGQFSNSPLHF. CDR3 nucleotide sequence: TGCGCCAGCAGCTTGGGACCCTCTGGACAGTTTAGTAATTCACCCCTCCACTTT. The full variable domain, rest sourced from reference TRBV5-1 and TRBJ1-6, is KAGVTQTPRYLIKTRGQQVTLSCSPISGHRSVSWYQQTPGQGLQFLFEYFSETQRNKGNFPGRFSGRQFSNSRSEMNVSTLELGDSALYLCASSLGPSGQFSNSPLHFGNGTRLTVT.

The V gene is TRBV5-1, the J gene TRBJ2-3, with TRBD1 matching 8 bases. The V segment lost 6 bases and the J segment 1 base; nucleotides outside the gene matches: 16. This CDR3 contains 18 residues. Per the germline V gene, CDR1 is SGHRS and CDR2 is YFSETQ. Written as DNA, the CDR3 is TGCGCCAGCAACTACAGGGCTCAGGGGGCTCGGGGCACAGATACGCAGTATTTT. It is translated as CASNYRAQGARGTDTQYF.

This clone was seen a handful of times. J is TRBJ1-1 and V is TRBV19; D ambiguous. This CDR3 contains 13 residues. V lost 1 base to trimming and J lost 1 base, with 4 bases between them. CDR1 is LNHDA, CDR2 SQIVND, per germline (reference sequence). The CDR3 is CASSIGRNTEAFF. The CDR3 DNA reads as TGTGCCAGTAGTATAGGGAGGAACACTGAAGCTTTCTTT. The variable domain in full, with the rest retrieved from reference TRBV19 and TRBJ1-1, is DGGITQSPKYLFRKEGQNVTLSCEQNLNHDAMYWYRQDPGQGLRLIYYSQIVNDFQKGDIAEGYSVSREKKESFPLTVTSAQKNPTAFYLCASSIGRNTEAFFGQGTRLTVV.

The chain has TRBV5-1 and TRBJ2-7, with 7 bases lining up with TRBD2. The CDR3 extends over 12 amino acids. The trim removed 2 bases at V and 7 bases at J, leaving 3 bases unmatched. Germline values: CDR1 SGHRS, CDR2 YFSETQ. CDR3 nucleotides: TGCGCCAGCAGCTTTGCGGGGGAAGAGCAGTACTTC. This codes for CASSFAGEEQYF.